The next 5 T cell receptor beta chains were all read from a single sample in a study of T cells in Graves' hyperthyroidism and ophthalmopathy. Amplified TCR beta CDR3 regions came from RNA transcripts. First-round RT-PCR targeting the TCR CDR3 was performed with the HTBI primer set. Using its own MiXCR run on the multiplex PCR reads, TCRdb lists one record per CDR3 protein. The repertoire consists of approximately 400,000 distinct CDR3 sequences, with more than 11% occurring once and the leading ten covering about 11%. The source material was blood. These receptors all come from a woman aged 60 to 75 with Graves' hyperthyroidism.

Ten or more counts support this clonotype. The rearrangement links TRBV9 to TRBJ1-5; D uncertain. V lost 5 bases and J lost 6, with 15 bases in between. CDR3 length: 14 residues. Germline values: CDR1 SGDLS, CDR2 YYNGEE. Here the CDR3 reads CASSDGRGAQPQHF. DNA of the CDR3: TGTGCCAGCAGTGACGGTCGAGGTGCTCAGCCCCAGCATTTT.

This clonotype was seen repeatedly, ten times or more. The rearrangement joins TRBV20-1 to TRBJ2-7; 10 bases match TRBD2. Germline V gene data show CDR1 as DFQATT and CDR2 as SNEGSKA (reference sequence). V lost 4 bases and J lost 2; bases outside the gene matches: 11. The CDR3 extends over 16 amino acids. CDR3 nucleotide sequence: TGCAGTGCTACCTATCCTATAGCGGGAGGTGCCTACGAGCAGTACTTC. Its protein is CSATYPIAGGAYEQYF.

The gene calls are TRBV29-1 and TRBJ1-2, with 7 bases matching TRBD1. This CDR3 comprises 13 residues. Germline lookup yields CDR1 SQVTM and CDR2 ANQGSEA. J gave up 2 bases and V 7 bases, and 7 bases lay outside the gene matches. DNA of the CDR3: TGCAGCGCCAGGACAGGCCAAAACTATGGCTACACCTTC. The encoded protein is CSARTGQNYGYTF.

The rearrangement links TRBV18 to TRBJ2-6; D remains unclear. This CDR3 spans 15 amino acids. The germline CDR1 and CDR2 sequences are KGHSH and LQKENI. Trimming left V 3 bases short and J 4 bases short, with 10 bases between. The CDR3 protein is CASSPQQPGANVLTF. CDR3 nucleotide sequence: TGTGCCAGCTCACCGCAGCAGCCGGGGGCCAACGTCCTGACTTTC. The full variable domain, in which reference TRBV18 and TRBJ2-6 provide the parts outside the CDR3, is NAGVMQNPRHLVRRRGQEARLRCSPMKGHSHVYWYRQLPEEGLKFMVYLQKENIIDESGMPKERFSAEFPKEGPSILRIQQVVRGDSAAYFCASSPQQPGANVLTFGAGSRLTVL.

The V call is TRBV6-5, the J call TRBJ1-4; D is possibly TRBD1 (5 bases). V lost 0 bases and J 7 bases, leaving 12 bases between the germline ends. Germline CDR1 MNHEY, CDR2 SVGAGI. The CDR3 is 15 amino acids. The DNA for the CDR3 is TGTGCCAGCAGTTACTCGTATCGGGGGTCTGAAAAACTGTTTTTT. Amino acid sequence: CASSYSYRGSEKLFF.